This entry lists 6 T cell receptor beta chains sequenced from one sample in a study of blood T cell repertoires in COVID-19. Sequencing used immunoSEQ multiplex PCR; TCRdb keeps in-frame clones, though not all of them. The sample lists about 270,000 clones, about nine tenths occurring once. The specimen sequenced was PBMCs or T cells enriched from blood (not recorded which). The source of these receptors is a woman aged 50 to 65 who had recovered from COVID-19.

The rearrangement joins TRBV9 to TRBJ1-1, with a possible D match to TRBD1 (5 bases). V lost 4 bases and J lost 7, with 14 bases in between. In germline, CDR1 is SGDLS, CDR2 YYNGEE. This CDR3 comprises 13 residues. The CDR3 DNA reads TGTGCCAGCAGCCTCCTCCAGGGAAATGAAGCTTTCTTT. It is translated as CASSLLQGNEAFF.

V usage is TRBV7-8 and J usage is TRBJ1-1; D gene ambiguous. The CDR3 extends over 13 amino acids. CDR1 and CDR2 (germline): SGHVS, FQNEAQ. Trimming removed 5 bases at V and 5 bases at J, with 12 bases between. The CDR3 region has the DNA TGTGCCAGCAGCCGAACGATTCAGACTGAAGCTTTCTTT. It translates to CASSRTIQTEAFF.

The chain carries TRBV7-9 and TRBJ1-1, with D possibly TRBD1 on 5 matching bases. Germline-derived CDR1 and CDR2 are SEHNR and FQNEAQ (reference sequence). Trimming left V 1 base short and J 6 bases short, with 15 bases between. CDR3 length: 15 amino acids. This CDR3 is CASSLDRGRIPEAFF. The CDR3 nucleotides read TGTGCCAGCAGCTTAGATCGGGGGAGAATACCTGAAGCTTTCTTT.

V is TRBV30 and J is TRBJ1-1; D unclear. The CDR3 has 11 amino acids. CDR1 and CDR2 (germline): GTSNPN, SVGIG (reference sequence). V was clipped by 0 bases and J by 7 bases, with 6 bases between them. CDR3 residues: CAWSVRGEAFF. The CDR3 DNA is TGTGCCTGGAGTGTACGAGGTGAAGCTTTCTTT.

The chain employs TRBV6-2 or TRBV6-3 and TRBJ2-3; 7 positions match TRBD2. CDR1 MNHEY and CDR2 SVGEGT come from the germline V gene. V lost 0 bases and J lost 6; bases outside the gene matches: 6. This CDR3 is 15 amino acids long. This CDR3 is CASSYSAGESDTQYF. The CDR3 coding sequence is TGTGCCAGCAGTTACTCTGCGGGAGAATCCGATACGCAGTATTTT.

This chain links TRBV5-4 with TRBJ2-7, with TRBD1 matching over 7 bases. The CDR3 totals 13 residues. CDR1 is SGHNT, CDR2 YYREEE, per germline (reference sequence). The V segment lost 2 bases and the J segment 4 bases; nucleotides outside the gene matches: 3. The CDR3, as DNA: TGTGCCAGCAGCTTTGGGACAGAGTACGAGCAGTACTTC. Translating it yields CASSFGTEYEQYF. Full variable domain (outside the CDR3, taken from reference TRBV5-4 and TRBJ2-7): ETGVTQSPTHLIKTRGQQVTLRCSSQSGHNTVSWYQQALGQGPQFIFQYYREEENGRGNFPPRFSGLQFPNYSSELNVNALELDDSALYLCASSFGTEYEQYFGPGTRLTVT.